The clone carrying this TCR beta chain came up many times. Germline V gene lookup returns CDR1 KGHDR and CDR2 SFDVKD. There are 16 residues in the CDR3. The ends were cut back, 9 bases at V and 1 base at J, with 18 bases in the middle. These data originate in a study of blood T cells in healthy people across ages. A sample-barcoded 5' primer and a J-beta primer mix were used in a second PCR of about 6 to 12 cycles. Via MiXCR, TCRdb re-called the 5' RACE reads, giving one row per CDR3 protein. Found here are about 800,000 distinct CDR3 sequences, about half of them singletons; the top ten hold about a sixth.

The TCR originated in an older man in good health. The sequenced sample was blood. This chain uses TRBV24-1 with TRBJ2-1, with D possibly being TRBD1 or TRBD2 (5 bases each). The DNA of the CDR3 is TGTGCCACCGGGGGTCAGGGTGAAAGGTCCTACAATGAGCAGTTCTTC. Translating gives CATGGQGERSYNEQFF.